The 2 T cell receptor beta chains below all came from one sample that was sequenced in a study of PD-L1 blockade in urothelial cancer. The time point is: pretreatment peripheral blood. Measured with immunoSEQ multiplex PCR; TCRdb has only the in-frame clones, and not every one. The sample holds about 87,000 clones, about 89% seen once. The sequences come from PBMCs, collected around atezolizumab (anti-PD-L1) treatment. These receptors all come from a woman of 80 years or more with urothelial cancer.

The V gene is TRBV18, the J gene TRBJ1-2; TRBD1 might be the D (5 bases). Trimming took off 6 bases at V and 3 bases at J, with 11 bases between the two ends. This CDR3 contains 13 residues. Germline loops: CDR1 KGHSH, CDR2 LQKENI. CDR3: CASSLQVDYGYTF. The CDR3 region has the DNA TGTGCCAGCTCCTTACAGGTCGACTATGGCTACACCTTC. Full variable domain (missing parts from reference TRBV18 and TRBJ1-2): NAGVMQNPRHLVRRRGQEARLRCSPMKGHSHVYWYRQLPEEGLKFMVYLQKENIIDESGMPKERFSAEFPKEGPSILRIQQVVRGDSAAYFCASSLQVDYGYTFGSGTRLTVV.

This chain links TRBV25-1 with TRBJ2-7; maybe TRBD1 (5 bases). Trimming removed 4 bases at V and 3 bases at J, with 13 bases between. This CDR3 comprises 14 residues. Germline CDR1 and CDR2: MGHDK and SYGVNS. The CDR3 DNA reads TGTGCCAGCAGTGCCCCAGGGATGGGCTACGAGCAGTACTTC. Protein product: CASSAPGMGYEQYF.